The 11 T cell receptor beta chains presented below share a single source sample, sequenced in a study of control samples from healthy donors and cancer patients. Libraries were prepared by immunoSEQ multiplex PCR; TCRdb keeps only in-frame clonotypes and omits some of them. The sample shows under 150,000 clones, around nine tenths of them seen only once. The material sequenced was blood. These TCRs come from a young man in good health.

This clone was seen just once. V is TRBV25-1 and J is TRBJ2-4, with unresolved D. V was trimmed by 7 bases and J by 2 bases, leaving 18 bases between them. Germline assignment: CDR1 MGHDK and CDR2 SYGVNS. The CDR3 consists of 16 residues. The CDR3 loop reads CASILVETEPKNIQYF. The CDR3 coding sequence is TGTGCCAGCATCCTCGTGGAGACTGAGCCCAAAAACATTCAGTACTTC.

This chain links TRBV12-3 or TRBV12-4 with TRBJ1-1; 7 bases line up with TRBD1. The CDR3 covers 12 residues. Losses at the gene ends were 6 bases for V and 8 bases for J; bases not matched to a gene: 6. The CDR3 loop reads CASSLTTGEAFF. The CDR3 region has the DNA TGTGCCAGCAGCCTGACGACAGGGGAAGCTTTCTTT.

This clone was seen just once. The chain joins TRBV27 to TRBJ1-3; D gene unclear. CDR1 and CDR2 from the germline V gene are MNHEY and SMNVEV (reference sequence). The CDR3 sequence is 13 residues long. Trimming took 2 bases from V and 2 from J, leaving 4 bases between them. CDR3 sequence: CASSLAAGNTIYF. The DNA of the CDR3 is TGTGCCAGCAGTTTAGCTGCTGGAAACACCATATATTTT.

This chain uses TRBV20-1 with TRBJ2-5; 10 nucleotides agree with TRBD2. Germline assignment: CDR1 DFQATT and CDR2 SNEGSKA (reference sequence). The trim removed 4 bases at V and 2 bases at J, leaving 7 bases unmatched. The CDR3 totals 15 residues. CDR3 sequence: CSATERGGIQETQYF. The CDR3 DNA reads as TGCAGTGCTACTGAGCGGGGGGGAATACAAGAGACCCAGTACTTC.

J is TRBJ2-2 and V is TRBV9; possibly TRBD1 or TRBD2 for D (5 bases each). There are 16 residues in the CDR3. CDR1 is SGDLS, CDR2 YYNGEE, per germline. V lost 1 base, J lost 6 bases, and 16 bases lay in between. The chain's CDR3 is CASSVRDVRIAGELFF. The CDR3 nucleotides read TGTGCCAGCAGCGTAAGGGACGTCCGGATTGCCGGGGAGCTGTTTTTT.

The J gene is TRBJ2-7, the V gene TRBV6-2 or TRBV6-3; maybe TRBD1 (6 bases). This CDR3 contains 13 residues. The V and J ends lost 6 bases and 0 bases respectively, with 9 bases between them. In germline, CDR1 is MNHEY, CDR2 SVGEGT. The DNA for the CDR3 is TGTGCCAGCAGCGGACAGAGCTCCTACGAGCAGTACTTC. It yields the protein CASSGQSSYEQYF.

The chain employs TRBV11-2 and TRBJ2-1; 8 bases agree with TRBD1. Losses at the gene ends were 3 bases for V and 3 bases for J; bases not matched to a gene: 7. The CDR3 spans 16 residues. CDR1 is SGHAT, CDR2 FQNNGV, per germline. The CDR3, as DNA: TGTGCCAGCAGCTTTACACCGGGACAGGTCTACAATGAGCAGTTCTTC. Its translation is CASSFTPGQVYNEQFF.

This rearrangement joins TRBV25-1 to TRBJ1-3; D is ambiguous. The CDR3 consists of 10 residues. In germline, CDR1 is MGHDK, CDR2 SYGVNS. V gave up 8 bases and J gave up 3 bases, with 2 bases separating them. CDR3 loop: CASLGNTIYF. For the CDR3, the DNA is TGTGCCAGCCTTGGAAACACCATATATTTT.

As DNA, the CDR3 is TGTGCCAGTAGTCTGTACAGGGGCCTAGGGGATTCACCCCTCCACTTT. Its protein product is CASSLYRGLGDSPLHF. The chain carries TRBV19 and TRBJ1-6; 7 bases map to TRBD1. The CDR3 covers 16 residues. The germline gives CDR1 LNHDA, CDR2 SQIVND (reference sequence). Losses at the gene ends were 5 bases for V and 8 bases for J; bases not matched to a gene: 12.

This clone was counted only a few times. The V call is TRBV7-3, the J call TRBJ2-2, with 10 bases fitting TRBD2. The V gene's germline CDR1 is SGHTA and CDR2 FQGTGA. V lost 5 bases and J lost 0; bases outside the gene matches: 6. The CDR3 loop spans 17 amino acids. DNA of the CDR3: TGTGCCAGCAGCCCAGTGAGCGGGAGGGCGAACACCGGGGAGCTGTTTTTT. Translating gives CASSPVSGRANTGELFF.

The rearrangement uses TRBV6-5 and TRBJ1-5, with D tentatively TRBD1 (6 bases). The CDR3 contains 14 residues. Deletions cut 0 bases from V and 6 bases from J, with 9 bases between. From germline, CDR1 is MNHEY and CDR2 SVGAGI. The CDR3, as DNA: TGTGCCAGCAGTTACTCAACCAGGGGTCAGCCCCAGCATTTT. It encodes CASSYSTRGQPQHF.